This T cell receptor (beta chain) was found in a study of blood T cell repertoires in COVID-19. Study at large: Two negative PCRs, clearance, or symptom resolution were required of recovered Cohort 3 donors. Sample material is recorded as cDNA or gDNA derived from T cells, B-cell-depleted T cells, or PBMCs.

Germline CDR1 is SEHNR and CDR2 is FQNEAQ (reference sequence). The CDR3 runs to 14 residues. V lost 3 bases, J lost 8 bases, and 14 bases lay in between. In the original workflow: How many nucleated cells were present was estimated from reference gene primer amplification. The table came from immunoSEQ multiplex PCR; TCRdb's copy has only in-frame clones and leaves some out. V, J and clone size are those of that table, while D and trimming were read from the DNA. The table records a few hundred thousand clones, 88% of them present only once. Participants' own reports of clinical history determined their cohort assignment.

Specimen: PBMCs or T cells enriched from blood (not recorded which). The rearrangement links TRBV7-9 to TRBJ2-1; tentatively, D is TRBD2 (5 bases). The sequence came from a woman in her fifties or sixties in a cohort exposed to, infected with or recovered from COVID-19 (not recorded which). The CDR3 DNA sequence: TGTGCCAGCAGCTTCCGGGGTAGCTTCTATGAGCAGTTCTTC. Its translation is CASSFRGSFYEQFF.